The TCR beta chain under discussion was sequenced for a study of regulatory T cells in long-lasting Graves disease (dated by TCRdb to the early 2020s). Notes on the research overall: Patients with newly diagnosed Graves' disease had been on antithyroid drugs for under 3 months. A total of around 33 samples were covered by TCR sequencing, comprising approximately 13 persistent and around 20 newly diagnosed Graves' disease patients. Peripheral blood TCR sequencing and RNA sequencing compared persistent Graves' disease patients with newly diagnosed Graves' disease patients. The study was conducted in China and was registered as a clinical trial.

Read against the paper, the sample's time point label means: newly diagnosed GD, antithyroid drugs for less than 3 months. For both TCR sequencing and RNA sequencing, RNA was extracted from PBMCs using TRIzol. Graves' disease was diagnosed according to American Thyroid Association guidelines. The patients came from an endocrinology department in Xi'an, China. Each patient gave about 8.1 milliliters of peripheral blood, collected in an EDTA anticoagulant tube. Ficoll Paque Plus density gradient separation was used to isolate PBMCs, and no additional T cell sorting was done. An Agilent 2100 Bioanalyzer and agarose gel were used to assess RNA quality, and a NanoDrop 2000 was used to measure RNA concentration. Library preparation was by multiplex PCR. Sequencing was carried out with an Illumina HiSeq 4000. To build TCR beta libraries, CDR3 regions were amplified by Arm-PCR using iRepertoire HTBI primers. PCR products were gel purified before sequencing. Per the source publication's procedure: Gene usage analysis of CDR3 amino acid clonotypes relied on the approximately 60 TRBV and 12 to 15 TRBJ segments identified across samples. Filtered high-quality paired reads were merged into contigs using COPE and FqMerger. BLAST was used to align contigs to the IMGT TRBV, TRBD and TRBJ reference genes, and CDR3 was defined following IMGT. Any clonotype with a frequency above 0.1% was counted as a highly expanded clone. Shannon entropy was used to measure repertoire diversity, and the Gini coefficient was used to measure V-J evenness. A clonotype found in more than one individual was treated as public. TCRdb handled the public reads itself, with Q25 trimming in fastp and clone calling in MiXCR, and kept productive beta chains. Each CDR3 protein appears once, grouped with its most common genes and DNA. In this record, the V and J calls reflect TCRdb's handling and not the investigators' own analysis. Recorded for this sample are roughly 360,000 distinct CDR3 sequences; approximately 12% of them occurred a single time. The ten largest clones represent approximately 17% of the sample.

This clonotype was seen ten or more times. Its antigen is currently not known. Within one base of it there is no much larger clone, and no base qualities were kept. General conclusions and limits of the study: A larger number of public clonotypes was shared among persistent patients (about 2,700) than among newly diagnosed patients (roughly 1,000). The study examined only peripheral blood because the primary lesion, thyroid tissue, could not be accessed. Compared with newly diagnosed patients, patients with persistent Graves' disease had lower TCR Shannon entropy and fewer highly expanded clones, which suggests clonal expansion. Sequencing and analysis were restricted to the TCR beta chain. The authors noted that the small sample size was a limitation that may lower accuracy.

The same specimen was also included in a second study, on T cells in Graves' hyperthyroidism and ophthalmopathy. The second paper further reports: Stable Graves' hyperthyroidism was defined as the absence of progression to ophthalmopathy over 18 months of follow-up. Hyperthyroidism patients were newly diagnosed, with disease duration under 2 months, and aged 18 to 65 years. Patients with uncontrolled infections, other autoimmune diseases, pregnancy or lactation were excluded. Diagnoses were based on clinical symptoms, serum thyroxine and TRAb, thyroid ultrasound and orbital computed tomography. For the first round of RT-PCR on the TCR CDR3, the HTBI primer set was used together with the Qiagen OneStep RT-PCR kit. Blood samples also contained most of the expanded thyroid clonotypes (frequency above 0.001), which suggests that blood repertoires may reflect thyroid immune responses. A model built on a 13 V-J signature distinguished ophthalmopathy from stable hyperthyroidism, reaching around 90% sensitivity and around 81% specificity in cross-validation and 80%/75% in testing. In validation, the model predicted progression to ophthalmopathy with over 60% sensitivity and roughly 75% specificity, a median of roughly seven months before onset. To identify distinguishing TCR V-J signatures, a discovery cohort of around 98 patients was used, comprising 40 to 45 with Graves' ophthalmopathy and around 60 with stable Graves' hyperthyroidism. Prospective prediction of ophthalmopathy was tested in an independent validation cohort consisting of about 20 hyperthyroidism patients and some 16 patients who later progressed to ophthalmopathy. The roughly 90 discovery patients were divided at random into training and test sets in a 7:3 ratio. In roughly six Graves' hyperthyroidism patients, the study also compared T-cell repertoires from thyroid tissue with T-cell repertoires from blood. After sampling, hyperthyroidism patients received methimazole starting at 30 mg daily, and ophthalmopathy patients received high-dose intravenous methylprednisolone. The libraries were constructed in a second round of multiplex PCR and then size-selected and purified. Paired-end sequencing of the libraries was performed with 100 bp reads on an Illumina HiSeq2000. Raw data were processed with SOAPnuke, discarding reads with adapters, uncalled bases, mean Phred below 15, or no exact constant-primer or identifier match. High-quality paired reads were merged with COPE v1.2.5, and unique nucleotide sequences were defined as clonotypes. Clonotypes were aligned to IMGT TRBV, TRBD and TRBJ reference segments using MiTCR v1.1. Analysis was restricted to V-J combinations with a frequency above 0.0001, which covered about 99% of repertoires. The TCS score was defined as F50 (clonal expansion) divided by E x V (chaos), with BLOSUM62-based TCRdist calculated between CDR3 peptides within each V-J. Welch's t-statistics and random forest reduced approximately 520 V-J features to 10 to 15, which were used in a naive Bayes classifier (R e1071). Sample size was not statistically predetermined, and blinding of investigators to group allocation was not performed. According to the paper, TCR Vbeta CDR3 sequencing was carried out on 120 to 150 peripheral blood samples, which came from 40 to 45 ophthalmopathy, around 74 hyperthyroidism and some 17 progressor patients.

The sample was peripheral blood mononuclear cells (PBMCs), taken at new diagnosis, from a patient treated with antithyroid drugs. The clonotype was recovered from a woman between 18 and 29 years old with Graves disease. Donor details come from another sample of the same person, matched by shared clones.

The CDR3 region has the sequence CASQEINNEQFF. The sequenced DNA is TGTGCCTCCCAGGAAATAAACAATGAGCAGTTCTTC. The chain is made from TRBV2 and TRBJ2-1; the D gene cannot be resolved reliably. Per the germline V gene, SNHLY is the CDR1 and FYNNEI is the CDR2. The CDR3 holds 12 amino acids from the cysteine to the phenylalanine. CDR3 DNA is the only sequence kept; it has 36 bases, read in frame from the first base. Relative to germline, V is 11 bases shorter and J is 5 bases shorter, with 13 bases between their ends.